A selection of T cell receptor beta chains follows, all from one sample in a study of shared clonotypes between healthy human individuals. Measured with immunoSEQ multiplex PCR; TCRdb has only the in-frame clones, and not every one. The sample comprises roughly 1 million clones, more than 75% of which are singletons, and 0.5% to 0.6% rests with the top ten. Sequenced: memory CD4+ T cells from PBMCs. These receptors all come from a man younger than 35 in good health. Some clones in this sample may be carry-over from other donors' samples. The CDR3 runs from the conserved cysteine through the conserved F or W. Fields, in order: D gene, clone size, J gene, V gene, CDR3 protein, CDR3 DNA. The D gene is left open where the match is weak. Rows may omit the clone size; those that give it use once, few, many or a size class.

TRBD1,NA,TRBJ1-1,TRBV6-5,CASRYTGDTEAFF,TGTGCCAGCAGATATACAGGGGACACTGAAGCTTTCTTT
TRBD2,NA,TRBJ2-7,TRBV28,CASSSIAGRGFYEQYF,TGTGCCAGCAGTTCAATAGCGGGACGGGGGTTTTACGAGCAGTACTTC
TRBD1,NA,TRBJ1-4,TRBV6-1,CATTTGDTNEKLFF,TGTGCCACCACTACAGGGGACACTAATGAAAAACTGTTTTTT
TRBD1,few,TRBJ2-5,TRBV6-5,CASRNLQGPQGTQYF,TGTGCCAGCAGAAATTTACAGGGGCCGCAAGGGACCCAGTACTTC
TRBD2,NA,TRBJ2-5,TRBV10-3,CAISDHRTSGSGETQYF,TGTGCCATCAGTGACCATCGGACTAGCGGGAGCGGAGAGACCCAGTACTTC
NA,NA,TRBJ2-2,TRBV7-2,CASSLSVTTGELFF,TGTGCCAGCAGCTTGAGTGTAACCACCGGGGAGCTGTTTTTT
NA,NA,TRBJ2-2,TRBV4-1,CASSQVYGGTVTGELFF,TGCGCCAGCAGCCAAGTGTATGGGGGGACGGTCACCGGGGAGCTGTTTTTT
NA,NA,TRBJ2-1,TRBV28,CASMSYNEQFF,TGTGCCAGTATGTCCTACAATGAGCAGTTCTTC
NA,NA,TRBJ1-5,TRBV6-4,CASSRGFLALYSNQPQHF,TGTGCCAGCAGCCGGGGATTTCTAGCTCTTTATAGCAATCAGCCCCAGCATTTT
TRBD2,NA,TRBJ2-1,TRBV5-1,CASNTETSRQGEQFF,TGCGCCAGCAATACCGAGACTAGCAGGCAGGGTGAGCAGTTCTTC
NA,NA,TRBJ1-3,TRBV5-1,CASSYDLSGNTIYF,TGCGCCAGCAGCTATGACCTCTCTGGAAACACCATATATTTT
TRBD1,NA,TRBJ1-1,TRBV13,CASSLGRTGSTEAFF,TGTGCCAGCAGCTTAGGCAGGACAGGGTCCACTGAAGCTTTCTTT
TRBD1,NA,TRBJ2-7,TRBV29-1,CSVGTGPSSEQYF,TGCAGCGTGGGGACAGGGCCTTCCTCCGAGCAGTACTTC
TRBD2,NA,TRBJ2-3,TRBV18,CASSPTSGIPASTDTQYF,TGTGCCAGCTCACCGACTAGCGGGATCCCTGCTAGCACAGATACGCAGTATTTT
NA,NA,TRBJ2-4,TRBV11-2,CASSLGGGFENIQYF,TGTGCCAGCAGCTTAGGCGGGGGCTTTGAGAACATTCAGTACTTC
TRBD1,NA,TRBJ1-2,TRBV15,CATSRSNRGNYGYTF,TGTGCCACCAGCAGATCCAACAGGGGAAACTATGGCTACACCTTC
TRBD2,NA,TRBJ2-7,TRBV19,CASSIGPWAGAAYEQYF,TGTGCCAGTAGTATAGGCCCCTGGGCGGGAGCGGCCTACGAGCAGTACTTC
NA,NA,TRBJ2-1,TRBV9,CASKAGASDNEQFF,TGTGCCAGCAAGGCGGGGGCGAGCGACAATGAGCAGTTCTTC
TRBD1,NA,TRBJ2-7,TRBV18,CASSTGQSSYEQYF,TGTGCCAGCTCAACGGGACAGAGCTCCTACGAGCAGTACTTC
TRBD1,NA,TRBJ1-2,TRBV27,CASSSTGAPNYGYTF,TGTGCCAGCAGTTCGACAGGGGCTCCGAACTATGGCTACACCTTC
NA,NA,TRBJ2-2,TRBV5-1,CASSPVLAGAAGELFF,TGCGCCAGCAGCCCCGTACTAGCCGGAGCGGCCGGGGAGCTGTTTTTT
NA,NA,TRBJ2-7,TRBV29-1,CSVELGERWQGHHEQYF,TGCAGCGTTGAACTCGGGGAGCGGTGGCAGGGCCACCACGAGCAGTACTTC
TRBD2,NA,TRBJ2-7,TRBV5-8,CASSLTRLAGYEQYF,TGTGCCAGCAGCTTGACGCGACTAGCGGGCTACGAGCAGTACTTC
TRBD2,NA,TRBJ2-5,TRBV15,CATSRARGVTSRAPQETQYF,TGTGCCACCAGCAGAGCCCGGGGGGTGACTAGTCGGGCCCCACAAGAGACCCAGTACTTC
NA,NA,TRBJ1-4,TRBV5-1,CASSLVAGEEKLFF,TGCGCCAGCAGCTTGGTGGCAGGGGAGGAAAAACTGTTTTTT
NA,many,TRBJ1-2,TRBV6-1,CASSEKHREVKGYTF,TGTGCCAGCAGTGAAAAGCACAGGGAAGTGAAAGGCTACACCTTC
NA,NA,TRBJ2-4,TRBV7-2,CASSTGALGIQYF,TGTGCCAGCAGCACCGGGGCTTTGGGCATTCAGTACTTC
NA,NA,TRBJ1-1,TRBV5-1,CASSLLAQGGLNTEAFF,TGCGCCAGCAGCTTGTTGGCGCAAGGGGGATTGAACACTGAAGCTTTCTTT
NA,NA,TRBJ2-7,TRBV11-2,CASSLPYEQYF,TGTGCCAGCAGCCTCCCCTACGAGCAGTACTTC
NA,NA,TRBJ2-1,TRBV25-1,CASRLAGGYNEQFF,TGTGCCAGCAGACTAGCAGGAGGGTACAATGAGCAGTTCTTC
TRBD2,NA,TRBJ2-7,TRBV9,CASSVEAGGTEQYF,TGTGCCAGCAGCGTAGAAGCGGGAGGGACAGAGCAGTACTTC
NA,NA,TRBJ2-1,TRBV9,CASSQPGADEQFF,TGTGCCAGCAGCCAACCGGGGGCGGATGAGCAGTTCTTC
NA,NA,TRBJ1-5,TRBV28,CASRFTVPSNQPQHF,TGTGCCAGCCGATTTACAGTCCCTAGCAATCAGCCCCAGCATTTT
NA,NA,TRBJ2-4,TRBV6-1,CASSWTPTDIQYF,TGTGCCAGCAGTTGGACACCGACGGACATTCAGTACTTC
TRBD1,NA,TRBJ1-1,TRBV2,CASSARQGNTEAFF,TGTGCCAGCAGCGCTAGACAGGGGAACACTGAAGCTTTCTTT
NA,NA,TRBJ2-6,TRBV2,CASTRWANVLTF,TGTGCCAGCACCCGGTGGGCCAACGTCCTGACTTTC
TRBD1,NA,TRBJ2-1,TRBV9,CASSRNHRGIFSYNEQFF,TGTGCCAGCAGCCGGAACCACAGGGGGATCTTCTCCTACAATGAGCAGTTCTTC
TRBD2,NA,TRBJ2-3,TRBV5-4,CASSSTSGHTDTQYF,TGTGCCAGCAGCTCGACTAGCGGTCACACAGATACGCAGTATTTT
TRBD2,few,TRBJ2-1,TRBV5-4,CASSLGWASGSYEQFF,TGTGCCAGCAGCTTGGGTTGGGCTAGCGGGAGCTATGAGCAGTTCTTC
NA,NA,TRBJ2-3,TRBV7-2,CASSSSTGGTDTQYF,TGTGCCAGCAGCTCGTCGACGGGGGGCACAGATACGCAGTATTTT
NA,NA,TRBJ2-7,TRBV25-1,CASSDRASGREGEQYF,TGTGCCAGCAGTGACAGGGCCAGCGGCCGTGAGGGCGAGCAGTACTTC
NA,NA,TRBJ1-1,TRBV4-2,CASSQGTNPDTEAFF,TGTGCCAGCAGCCAAGGGACAAACCCGGACACTGAAGCTTTCTTT
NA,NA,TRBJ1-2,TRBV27,CASSLNAEVPGYTF,TGTGCCAGCAGTTTGAACGCTGAGGTTCCTGGCTACACCTTC